This T cell receptor beta chain originates from a study of shared clonotypes between healthy human individuals. Study context: The plates for each donor numbered three CD4 naive, three CD4 memory, two CD8 naive and one CD8 memory. Study findings and constraints: Clonotype sharing across several donors was observed for 4.5% to 6.5% of naive CD4 clonotypes. On the whole, naive subsets had larger estimated richness than memory subsets had.

The CDR3 totals 14 residues. CDR1 SGHRS and CDR2 YFSETQ come from the germline V gene. The V and J ends lost 2 bases and 7 bases, in that order; junction bases with no gene match: 6. The sorted-subset replicate PCRs were given 150 to 250 ng DNA, which is about 29,000 T cell genomes. The protocol was immunoSEQ multiplex PCR, while the TCRdb copy is restricted to in-frame clones and leaves out a portion. Of more than 1,200,000 clones in the sample, approximately 98.5% are singletons; the top ten hold about 0.4%. Comment on this clone: The antigen is unknown.

The sample comprised naive CD4+ T cells sorted from blood. The subset denotes: CD45RA+ positively selected. This TCR was sampled from a man aged 25-45 years in good health. This sequence joins TRBV5-1 and TRBJ2-1; 7 nucleotides agree with TRBD1. The CDR3 coding sequence is TGCGCCAGCAGCTTCGACAGGGCCAGGAATGAGCAGTTCTTC. Translated: CASSFDRARNEQFF.